Below, one TCR beta chain is given with its context. This specimen comes from a study of T cells after yellow fever vaccination. Germline CDR1 LGHNA, CDR2 YSLEER. Trimming cost V 2 bases and J 3 bases, with 13 bases left between them. The CDR3 has 15 residues. MiXCR, run by TCRdb on the 5' RACE reads, gives a single entry per CDR3 protein. Among a few hundred thousand distinct CDR3 sequences listed, roughly a sixth were seen once. The gene calls are TRBV4-3 and TRBJ1-1; weak D call: TRBD1 (5 bases). The sequence was collected from a young man who received the YFV17D yellow fever vaccine. The sequences come from PBMCs, collected 5 to 6 days after the first yellow fever vaccination. The CDR3 reads CASSQWGGVDTEAFF. CDR3 in DNA: TGCGCCAGCAGCCAATGGGGGGGGGTTGACACTGAAGCTTTCTTT.